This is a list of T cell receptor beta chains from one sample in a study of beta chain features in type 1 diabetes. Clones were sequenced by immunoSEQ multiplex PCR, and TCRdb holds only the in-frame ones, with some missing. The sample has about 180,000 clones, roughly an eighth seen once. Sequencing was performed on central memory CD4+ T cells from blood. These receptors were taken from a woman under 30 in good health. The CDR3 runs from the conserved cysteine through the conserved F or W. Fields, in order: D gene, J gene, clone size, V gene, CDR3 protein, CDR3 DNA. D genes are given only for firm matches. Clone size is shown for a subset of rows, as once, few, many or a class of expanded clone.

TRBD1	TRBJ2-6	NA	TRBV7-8	CASNPTGGSGANVLTF	TGTGCCAGCAACCCGACAGGGGGGTCTGGGGCCAACGTCCTGACTTTC
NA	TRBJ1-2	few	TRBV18	CASSPAGKANYGYTF	TGTGCCAGCTCACCAGCCGGGAAAGCTAACTATGGCTACACCTTC
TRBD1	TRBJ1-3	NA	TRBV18	CASSPQAARGSGNTIYF	TGTGCCAGCTCACCTCAGGCTGCCAGGGGGTCTGGAAACACCATATATTTT
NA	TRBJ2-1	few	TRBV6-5	CASKLANHAYNEQFF	TGTGCCAGCAAGCTAGCTAACCATGCCTACAATGAGCAGTTCTTC
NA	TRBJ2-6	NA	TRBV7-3	CASSPSSSGANVLTF	TGTGCCAGCAGCCCCTCTAGCTCTGGGGCCAACGTCCTGACTTTC
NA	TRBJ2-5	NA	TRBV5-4	CASSGRTGSGSETQYF	TGTGCCAGCAGCGGCCGGACTGGATCGGGGTCGGAGACCCAGTACTTC
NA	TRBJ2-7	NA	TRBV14	CASTAGWGEQYF	TGTGCCAGCACCGCGGGTTGGGGCGAGCAGTACTTC
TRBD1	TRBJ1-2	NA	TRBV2	CASSLQGAGDYGYTF	TGTGCCAGCAGCTTACAGGGGGCCGGGGACTATGGCTACACCTTC
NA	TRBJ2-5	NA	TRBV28	CASSTGIQETQYF	TGTGCCAGCAGTACAGGGATCCAAGAGACCCAGTACTTC
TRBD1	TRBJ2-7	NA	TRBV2	CASIRTGGTYEQYF	TGTGCCAGCATCCGGACAGGGGGAACCTACGAGCAGTACTTC
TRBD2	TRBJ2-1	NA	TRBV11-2	CASTKAGGPGIF	TGTGCCAGCACTAAGGCGGGAGGGCCGGGGATCTTC
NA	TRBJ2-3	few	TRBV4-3	CASSPRRGVDTQYF	TGCGCCAGCAGCCCTAGGAGGGGAGTTGATACGCAGTATTTT
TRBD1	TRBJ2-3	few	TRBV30	CACHLQGVGTDTQYF	TGTGCCTGTCACTTACAGGGGGTTGGAACAGATACGCAGTATTTT
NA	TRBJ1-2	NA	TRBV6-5	CASSYSIEGPGYTF	TGTGCCAGCAGTTACTCGATAGAGGGTCCCGGCTACACCTTC
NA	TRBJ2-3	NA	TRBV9	CASSVRTKGIDTQYF	TGTGCCAGCAGCGTGAGGACAAAGGGTATAGATACGCAGTATTTT
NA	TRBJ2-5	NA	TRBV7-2	CASSLVGRQETQYF	TGTGCCAGCAGCTTAGTGGGCAGGCAAGAGACCCAGTACTTC